One sample yielded the 6 T cell receptor beta chains listed below, sequenced in a study of blood T cells in healthy people across ages. Combining a sample-barcoded 5' primer with a J-beta primer mix, a second PCR ran for about 6 to 12 cycles. TCRdb reprocessed the 5' RACE reads with MiXCR, giving one entry per CDR3 protein. The table includes roughly 1,500,000 distinct CDR3 sequences, roughly 32% detected once. The sample consisted of blood. These receptors were taken from a woman aged 25 to 39 in good health.

The chain recombines TRBV12-3 or TRBV12-4 with TRBJ2-5; TRBD1 might be the D (6 bases). The V and J ends lost 5 bases and 2 bases respectively, with 15 bases between them. This CDR3 region has 15 residues. The CDR3 DNA follows: TGTGCCAGCAGTGCCCAGGGGCATTTTCAAGAGACCCAGTACTTC. Protein: CASSAQGHFQETQYF.

This clonotype was observed at least ten times. V gene TRBV29-1 combines with J gene TRBJ2-7; D gene uncertain. Germline lookup yields CDR1 SQVTM and CDR2 ANQGSEA. Trimming stripped 7 bases from V and 0 bases from J, with 10 bases between. The CDR3 sequence is 12 residues long. CDR3 sequence reads: CSALTASYEQYF. The CDR3 nucleotides read TGCAGCGCCCTGACGGCCTCCTACGAGCAGTACTTC.

This chain joins TRBV11-2 and TRBJ2-1, with 13 positions matching TRBD2. CDR3 length: 16 amino acids. Per germline, CDR1 SGHAT and CDR2 FQNNGV. The V and J ends lost 5 bases and 6 bases, in that order; junction bases with no gene match: 7. The CDR3 spells CASSHLGLAGFNEQFF. In nucleotides, the CDR3 is TGTGCCAGCAGCCATCTGGGACTAGCGGGATTCAATGAGCAGTTCTTC.

This clonotype has more than one count but fewer than ten. V usage is TRBV7-2 and J usage is TRBJ2-3; D is unclear. Trimming removed 3 bases at V and 4 bases at J, with 8 bases between. The germline V gene has CDR1 SGHTA and CDR2 FQGNSA. CDR3 size: 13 residues. The CDR3 region has the DNA TGTGCCAGCAGCTTTTTATACCCAGATACGCAGTATTTT. Amino acid sequence: CASSFLYPDTQYF.

This CDR3 reads CASFGTGGSYEQYF. CDR3 nucleotides: TGTGCCAGCTTTGGGACAGGGGGCTCCTACGAGCAGTACTTC. The rearrangement links TRBV28 to TRBJ2-7, with TRBD1 matching over 11 bases. CDR1 and CDR2 from the germline V gene are MDHEN and SYDVKM. The CDR3 is 14 residues long. V dropped 8 bases and J dropped 0; count of bases not matched to a gene: 3.

This clonotype was observed a few times. The chain is built from TRBV13 and TRBJ2-5; D gene unclear. V was shortened by 2 bases and J by 5 bases, with 12 bases between the two germline ends. Germline lookup yields CDR1 PRHDT and CDR2 FYEKMQ (reference sequence). The CDR3 spans 14 residues. The CDR3 is CASSLWFSSETQYF. CDR3 bases: TGTGCCAGCAGCTTATGGTTTAGTTCGGAGACCCAGTACTTC. The whole variable domain, remainder taken from reference TRBV13 and TRBJ2-5, is AAGVIQSPRHLIKEKRETATLKCYPIPRHDTVYWYQQGPGQDPQFLISFYEKMQSDKGSIPDRFSAQQFSDYHSELNMSSLELGDSALYFCASSLWFSSETQYFGPGTRLLVL.